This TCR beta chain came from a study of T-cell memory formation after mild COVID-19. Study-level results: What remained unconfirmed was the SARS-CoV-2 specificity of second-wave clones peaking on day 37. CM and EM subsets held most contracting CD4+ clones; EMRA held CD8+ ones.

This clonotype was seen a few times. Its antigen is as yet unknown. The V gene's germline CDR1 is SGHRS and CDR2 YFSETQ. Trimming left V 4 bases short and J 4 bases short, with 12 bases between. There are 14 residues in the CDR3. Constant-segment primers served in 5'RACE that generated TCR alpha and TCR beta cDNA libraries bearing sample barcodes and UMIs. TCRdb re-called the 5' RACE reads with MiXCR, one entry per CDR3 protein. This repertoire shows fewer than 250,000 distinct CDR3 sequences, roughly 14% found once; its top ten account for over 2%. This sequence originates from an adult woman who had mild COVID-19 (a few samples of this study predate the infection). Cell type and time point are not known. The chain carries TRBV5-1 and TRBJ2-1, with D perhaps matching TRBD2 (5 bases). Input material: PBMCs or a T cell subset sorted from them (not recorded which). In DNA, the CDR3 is TGCGCCAGCAGCCCGGACTCCACATACAATGAGCAGTTCTTC. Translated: CASSPDSTYNEQFF.